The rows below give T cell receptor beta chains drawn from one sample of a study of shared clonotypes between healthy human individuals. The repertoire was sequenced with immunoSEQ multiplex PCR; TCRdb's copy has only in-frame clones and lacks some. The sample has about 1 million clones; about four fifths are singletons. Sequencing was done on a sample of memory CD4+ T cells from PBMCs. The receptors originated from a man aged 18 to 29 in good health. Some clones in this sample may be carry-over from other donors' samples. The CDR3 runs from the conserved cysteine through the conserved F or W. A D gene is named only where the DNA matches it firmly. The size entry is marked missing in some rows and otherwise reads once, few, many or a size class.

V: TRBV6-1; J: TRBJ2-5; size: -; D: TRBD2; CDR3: CASCRQVAGEIEQYF; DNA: TGTGCCAGCTGTAGGCAGGTGGCGGGAGAGATAGAGCAGTACTTC
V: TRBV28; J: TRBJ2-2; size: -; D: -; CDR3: CASSLAGSNTGELFF; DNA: TGTGCCAGCAGTTTGGCAGGTTCGAACACCGGGGAGCTGTTTTTT
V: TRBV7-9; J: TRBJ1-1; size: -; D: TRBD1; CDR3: CASSATGTGPHTEAFF; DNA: TGTGCCAGCAGCGCCACCGGGACAGGGCCTCACACTGAAGCTTTCTTT
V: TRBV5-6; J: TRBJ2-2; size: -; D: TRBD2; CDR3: CASSLLSSGSGGELFF; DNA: TGTGCCAGCAGCTTGTTATCTAGCGGGAGCGGCGGGGAGCTGTTTTTT
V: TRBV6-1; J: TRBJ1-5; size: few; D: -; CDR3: CASSESDTSPPQHF; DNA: TGTGCCAGCAGTGAATCAGATACAAGCCCGCCCCAGCATTTT
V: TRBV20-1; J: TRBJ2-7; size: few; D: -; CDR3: CSANRKYEQYF; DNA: TGCAGTGCTAATCGGAAATACGAGCAGTACTTC
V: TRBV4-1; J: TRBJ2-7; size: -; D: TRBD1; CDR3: CASSRGQDSYEQYF; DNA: TGCGCCAGCAGCCGGGGACAGGACTCCTACGAGCAGTACTTC
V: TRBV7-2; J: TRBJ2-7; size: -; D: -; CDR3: CASSIPRGSHEQYF; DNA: TGTGCCAGCAGCATTCCCAGGGGTAGCCACGAGCAGTACTTC
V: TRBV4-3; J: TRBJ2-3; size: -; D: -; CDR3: CASSLRLLADTQYF; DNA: TGCGCCAGCAGCCTTAGATTATTAGCGGATACGCAGTATTTT
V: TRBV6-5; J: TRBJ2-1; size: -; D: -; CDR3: CASTPPGGPGNEQFF; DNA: TGTGCCAGCACCCCACCCGGGGGGCCGGGGAATGAGCAGTTCTTC
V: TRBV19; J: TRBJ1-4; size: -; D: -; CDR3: CASREAGEKLFF; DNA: TGTGCCAGCCGGGAGGCGGGAGAAAAACTGTTTTTT
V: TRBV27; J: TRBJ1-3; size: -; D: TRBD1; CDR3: CASRQTGAGNTIYF; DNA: TGTGCCAGCAGACAGACAGGGGCTGGAAACACCATATATTTT
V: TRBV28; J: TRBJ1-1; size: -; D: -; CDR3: CAATGGEAFF; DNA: TGTGCCGCGACTGGGGGCGAAGCTTTCTTT
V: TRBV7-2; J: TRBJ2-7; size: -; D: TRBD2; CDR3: CASSLSGGEQYF; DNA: TGTGCCAGCAGCTTAAGCGGGGGCGAGCAGTACTTC
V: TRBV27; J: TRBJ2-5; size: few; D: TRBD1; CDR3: CASSFADRVTETQYF; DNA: TGTGCCAGCAGTTTCGCAGACAGGGTCACAGAGACCCAGTACTTC
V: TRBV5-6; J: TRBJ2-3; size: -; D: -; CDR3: CASSSLAGTDTQYF; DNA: TGTGCCAGCAGCTCCCTGGCAGGAACAGATACGCAGTATTTT
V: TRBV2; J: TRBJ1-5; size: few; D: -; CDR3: CASKPVGSQPQHF; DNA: TGTGCCAGCAAGCCAGTCGGGAGTCAGCCCCAGCATTTT
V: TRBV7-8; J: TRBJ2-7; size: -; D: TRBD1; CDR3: CASSFGQGGYEQYF; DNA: TGTGCCAGCAGCTTCGGACAGGGTGGCTACGAGCAGTACTTC
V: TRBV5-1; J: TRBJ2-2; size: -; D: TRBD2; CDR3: CASSPTSGRNTGELFF; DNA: TGCGCCAGCAGCCCCACTAGCGGGAGGAACACCGGGGAGCTGTTTTTT
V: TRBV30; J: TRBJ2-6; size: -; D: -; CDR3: CAWSVGGANVLTF; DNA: TGTGCCTGGAGTGTGGGTGGGGCCAACGTCCTGACTTTC
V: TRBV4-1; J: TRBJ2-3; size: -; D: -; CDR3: CASSQAGLGTDTQYF; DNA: TGCGCCAGCAGCCAAGCGGGGCTCGGGACAGATACGCAGTATTTT
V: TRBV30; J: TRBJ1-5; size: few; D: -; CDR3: CAWNGGGSNQPQHF; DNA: TGTGCCTGGAACGGAGGGGGAAGCAATCAGCCCCAGCATTTT
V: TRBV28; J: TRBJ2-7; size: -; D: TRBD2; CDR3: CASRTAGGPSYEQYF; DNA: TGTGCCAGCAGAACGGCGGGAGGGCCCTCCTACGAGCAGTACTTC
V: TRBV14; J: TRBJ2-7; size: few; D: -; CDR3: CASSQVYEQYF; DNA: TGTGCCAGCAGCCAAGTCTACGAGCAGTACTTC
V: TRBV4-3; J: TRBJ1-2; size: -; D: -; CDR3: CASSQASEGRVGDYGYTF; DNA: TGCGCCAGCAGCCAAGCCTCAGAGGGCCGGGTCGGGGACTATGGCTACACCTTC
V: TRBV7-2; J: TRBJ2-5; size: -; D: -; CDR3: CASSPRGGGQETQYF; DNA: TGTGCCAGCAGCCCCAGAGGTGGGGGACAAGAGACCCAGTACTTC
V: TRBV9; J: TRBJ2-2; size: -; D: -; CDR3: CASSTTAVNTGELFF; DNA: TGTGCCAGCAGCACCACAGCGGTCAACACCGGGGAGCTGTTTTTT
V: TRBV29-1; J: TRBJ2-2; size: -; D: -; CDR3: CSVGNGPGELFF; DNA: TGCAGCGTTGGGAATGGTCCCGGGGAGCTGTTTTTT
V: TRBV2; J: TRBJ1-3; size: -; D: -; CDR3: CASDRGGGSGNTIYF; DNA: TGTGCCAGCGACCGAGGAGGAGGGTCTGGAAACACCATATATTTT
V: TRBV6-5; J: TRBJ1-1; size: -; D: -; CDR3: CASSYPENTEAFF; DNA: TGTGCCAGCAGTTACCCAGAGAACACTGAAGCTTTCTTT
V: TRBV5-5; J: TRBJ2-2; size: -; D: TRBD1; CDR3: CASSSYRGNTGELFF; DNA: TGTGCCAGCAGCTCCTACAGGGGTAACACCGGGGAGCTGTTTTTT
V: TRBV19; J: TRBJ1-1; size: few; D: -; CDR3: CASSIERRGNTEAFF; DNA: TGTGCCAGTAGTATAGAACGACGAGGGAACACTGAAGCTTTCTTT
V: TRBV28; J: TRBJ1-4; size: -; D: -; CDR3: CASSLPQINEKLFF; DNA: TGTGCCAGCAGTTTACCACAGATTAATGAAAAACTGTTTTTT
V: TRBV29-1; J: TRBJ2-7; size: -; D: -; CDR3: CSVRTGQVSYEQYF; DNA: TGCAGCGTGCGTACAGGCCAGGTCTCCTACGAGCAGTACTTC
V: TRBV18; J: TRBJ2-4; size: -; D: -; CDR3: CASSPPVDPQGIQYF; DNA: TGTGCCAGCTCACCACCGGTAGATCCCCAAGGGATTCAGTACTTC
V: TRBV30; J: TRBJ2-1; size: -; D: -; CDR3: CAWKPQGKPQSYNEQFF; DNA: TGTGCCTGGAAGCCGCAGGGTAAGCCTCAGTCCTACAATGAGCAGTTCTTC
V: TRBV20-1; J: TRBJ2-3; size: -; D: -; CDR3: CSARAPEEYF; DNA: TGCAGTGCTAGAGCCCCTGAAGAGTATTTT
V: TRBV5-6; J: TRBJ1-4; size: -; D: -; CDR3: CASSFSDGNEKLFF; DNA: TGTGCCAGCAGCTTCTCGGACGGGAATGAAAAACTGTTTTTT
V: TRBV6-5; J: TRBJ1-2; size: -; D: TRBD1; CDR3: CASSSYDNRGGGYTF; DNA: TGTGCCAGCAGTTCCTACGATAACAGGGGCGGTGGCTACACCTTC
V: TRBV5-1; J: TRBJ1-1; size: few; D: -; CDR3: CASSSDSRGWTEAFF; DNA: TGCGCCAGCAGCTCAGATAGCAGGGGATGGACTGAAGCTTTCTTT
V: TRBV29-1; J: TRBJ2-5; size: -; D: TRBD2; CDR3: CSVQRGTSGKGTQYF; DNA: TGCAGCGTTCAACGGGGGACTAGCGGGAAAGGGACCCAGTACTTC
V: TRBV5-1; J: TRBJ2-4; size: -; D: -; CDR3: CASSLGQSLAKNIQYF; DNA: TGCGCCAGCAGCTTGGGGCAGTCCCTAGCCAAAAACATTCAGTACTTC
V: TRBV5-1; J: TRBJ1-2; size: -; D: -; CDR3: CASSPGPLRTDGYTF; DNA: TGCGCCAGCAGCCCGGGACCCCTCCGAACGGATGGCTACACCTTC
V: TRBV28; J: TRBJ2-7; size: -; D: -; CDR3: CATGGTYEQYF; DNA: TGTGCCACCGGGGGCACCTACGAGCAGTACTTC
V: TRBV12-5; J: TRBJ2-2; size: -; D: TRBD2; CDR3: CASASGRVNTGELFF; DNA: TGTGCTAGCGCGAGCGGGAGGGTGAACACCGGGGAGCTGTTTTTT
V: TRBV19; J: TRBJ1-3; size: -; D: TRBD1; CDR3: CASSSPPDRAAGNTIYF; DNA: TGTGCCAGTAGTAGCCCTCCCGACAGGGCGGCTGGAAACACCATATATTTT
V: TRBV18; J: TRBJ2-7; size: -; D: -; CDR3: CASSPPESSYEQYF; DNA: TGTGCCAGCTCACCACCGGAGTCATCCTACGAGCAGTACTTC
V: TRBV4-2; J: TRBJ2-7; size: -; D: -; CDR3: CASSRGLGESYEQYF; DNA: TGTGCCAGCAGCCGGGGTTTGGGGGAATCCTACGAGCAGTACTTC
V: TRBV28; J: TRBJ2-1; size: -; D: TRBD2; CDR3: CASSLLGTSGRNEQFF; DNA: TGTGCCAGCAGTTTGCTGGGGACTAGCGGGAGGAATGAGCAGTTCTTC
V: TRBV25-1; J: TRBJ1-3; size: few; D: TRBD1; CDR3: CARVPGQERENTIYF; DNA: TGTGCCAGGGTCCCTGGACAGGAGCGAGAGAACACCATATATTTT
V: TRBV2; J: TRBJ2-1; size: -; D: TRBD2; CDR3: CAIGTSGNEQFF; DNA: TGTGCCATCGGGACTAGCGGAAATGAGCAGTTCTTC
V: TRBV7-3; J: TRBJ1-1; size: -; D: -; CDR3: CASSSGLQAFF; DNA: TGTGCCAGCAGCTCGGGGCTCCAAGCTTTCTTT
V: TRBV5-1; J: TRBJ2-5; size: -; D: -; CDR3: CASRGLDQETQYF; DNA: TGCGCCAGCAGGGGTCTAGACCAAGAGACCCAGTACTTC
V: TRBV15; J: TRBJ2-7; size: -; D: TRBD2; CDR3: CATRYGRNSYEQYF; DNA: TGTGCCACCAGGTACGGGAGGAACTCCTACGAGCAGTACTTC
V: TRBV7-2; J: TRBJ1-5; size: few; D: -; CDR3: CASSLVGRGQPQHF; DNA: TGTGCCAGCAGCTTAGTCGGCAGGGGTCAGCCCCAGCATTTT
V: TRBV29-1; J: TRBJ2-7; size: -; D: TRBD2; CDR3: CSVGGAGVRGYEQYF; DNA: TGCAGCGTCGGGGGGGCGGGAGTGAGAGGTTACGAGCAGTACTTC